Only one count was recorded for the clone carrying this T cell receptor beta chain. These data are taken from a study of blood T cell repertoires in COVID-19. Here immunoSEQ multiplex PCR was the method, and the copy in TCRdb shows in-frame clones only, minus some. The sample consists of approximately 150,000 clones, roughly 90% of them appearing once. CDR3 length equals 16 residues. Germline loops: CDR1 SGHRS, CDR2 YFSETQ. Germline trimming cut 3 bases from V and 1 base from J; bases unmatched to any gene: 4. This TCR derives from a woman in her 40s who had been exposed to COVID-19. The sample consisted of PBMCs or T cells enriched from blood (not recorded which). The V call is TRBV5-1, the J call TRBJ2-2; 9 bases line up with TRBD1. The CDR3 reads CASSYGQGRNTGELFF. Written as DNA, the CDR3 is TGCGCCAGCAGCTATGGACAGGGGCGGAACACCGGGGAGCTGTTTTTT.